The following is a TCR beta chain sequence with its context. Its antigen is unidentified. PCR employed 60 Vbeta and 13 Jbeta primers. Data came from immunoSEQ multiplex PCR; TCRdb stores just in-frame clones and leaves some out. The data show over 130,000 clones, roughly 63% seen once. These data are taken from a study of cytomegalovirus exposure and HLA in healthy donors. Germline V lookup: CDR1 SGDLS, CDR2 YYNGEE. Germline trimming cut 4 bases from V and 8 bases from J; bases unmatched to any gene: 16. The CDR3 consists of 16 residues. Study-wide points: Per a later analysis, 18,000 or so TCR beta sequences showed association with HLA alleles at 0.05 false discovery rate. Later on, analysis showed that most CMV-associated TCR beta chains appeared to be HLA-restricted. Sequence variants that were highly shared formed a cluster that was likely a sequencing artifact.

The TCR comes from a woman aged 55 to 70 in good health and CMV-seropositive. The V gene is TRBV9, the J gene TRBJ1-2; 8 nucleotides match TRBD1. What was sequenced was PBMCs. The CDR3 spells CASSPTPTDRANGYTF. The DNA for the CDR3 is TGTGCCAGCAGCCCCACCCCTACGGACAGGGCTAACGGCTACACCTTC.